This T cell receptor (beta chain) was profiled in a study of radiation and T cells in renal cell carcinoma. Overall study findings and caveats: In blood, top tumor clones expanded by 2 weeks, shrinking by 4.

The CDR3 consists of 14 residues. V dropped 0 bases and J dropped 5 bases, with 11 bases sitting between them. Looked up from germline, CDR1 is SGHRS and CDR2 is YFSETQ. This sample's time point: baseline pretreatment blood. Treatment reported: 15 Gy SBRT to primary tumor, nephrectomy 4 weeks later. Serial blood draws occurred at baseline and 2 and 4 weeks post-SBRT. The tumor was a clear cell renal cell carcinoma. The assay was immunoSEQ multiplex PCR, and TCRdb's table has in-frame clones only and misses some. The sample holds 20,000 to 25,000 clones, roughly three quarters seen once. Note on this clone: Its antigen remains unidentified.

This material consisted of blood, taken from a patient whose treatment included radiotherapy and nephrectomy. This clonotype was sampled from a man between 60 and 70 years old with renal cell carcinoma. J is TRBJ2-5 and V is TRBV5-1; perhaps TRBD2 as D (5 bases). CDR3 sequence: CASSLEGVGETQYF. The CDR3 DNA is TGCGCCAGCAGCTTGGAGGGAGTGGGGGAGACCCAGTACTTC.